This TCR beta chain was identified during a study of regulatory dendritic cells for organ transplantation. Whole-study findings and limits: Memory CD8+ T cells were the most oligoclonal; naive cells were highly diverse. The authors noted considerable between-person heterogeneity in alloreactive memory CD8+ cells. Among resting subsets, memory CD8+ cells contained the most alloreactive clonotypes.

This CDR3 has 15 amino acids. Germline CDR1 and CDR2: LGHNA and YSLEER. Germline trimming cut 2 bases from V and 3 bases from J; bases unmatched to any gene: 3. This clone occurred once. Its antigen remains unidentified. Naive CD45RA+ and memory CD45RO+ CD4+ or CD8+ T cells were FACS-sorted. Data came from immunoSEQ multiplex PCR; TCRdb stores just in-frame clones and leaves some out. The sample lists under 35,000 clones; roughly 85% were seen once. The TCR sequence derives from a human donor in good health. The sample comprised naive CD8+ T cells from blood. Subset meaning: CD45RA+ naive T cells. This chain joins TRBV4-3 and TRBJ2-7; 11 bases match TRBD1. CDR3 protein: CASSQMDRGHYEQYF. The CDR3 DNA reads TGCGCCAGCAGCCAAATGGACAGGGGGCACTACGAGCAGTACTTC.